Each of the 30 T cell receptor beta chains below was sequenced from the same sample in a study of T cell clonotyping in hematopoietic cell transplantation. Noted time point: recipient sample about 28 days before transplant, after cytoreduction. Method: immunoSEQ multiplex PCR; TCRdb's copy keeps in-frame clones and lacks some. The data show approximately 41,000 clones, approximately 81% seen once. The sample here was peripheral blood mononuclear cells, taken before stem cell transplant. These receptors all stem from a man aged 55 to 70 with acute myeloid leukemia. Some clones in this sample may be carry-over from other donors' samples.

This chain uses TRBV4-1 with TRBJ1-2; 10 bases map to TRBD1. The V segment lost 0 bases and the J segment 7 bases; nucleotides outside the gene matches: 8. The CDR3 spans 16 residues. CDR1 and CDR2 from the germline V gene are MGHRA and YSYEKL. The CDR3 loop reads CASSQDYRTGGGGYTF. In DNA form, the CDR3 reads TGCGCCAGCAGCCAAGATTACCGGACAGGGGGGGGTGGCTACACCTTC.

The J gene is TRBJ1-2, the V gene TRBV28; TRBD1 might be the D (6 bases). The CDR3 covers 13 residues. CDR1 is MDHEN and CDR2 is SYDVKM in the germline V gene. The V end lost 5 bases, the J end lost 4 bases, and 11 bases lay between the germline ends. The DNA for the CDR3 is TGTGCCAGCAGTACAGGGTTTGGCTATGGCTACACCTTC. Translation gives CASSTGFGYGYTF.

The chain couples TRBV15 to TRBJ2-7, with 7 bases that match TRBD1. Trimming removed 1 base from V and 5 bases from J; junction bases left unmatched: 5. The CDR3 has 14 amino acids. Germline CDR1 and CDR2: LNHNV and YYDKDF (reference sequence). Here the CDR3 DNA reads TGTGCCACCAGCAGAGGTGGGACAGCCAACGAGCAGTACTTC. It encodes CATSRGGTANEQYF.

Only one count was recorded for this clone. This chain joins TRBV4-1 and TRBJ2-1; the match to TRBD2 covers 7 bases. The CDR3 is 17 amino acids. J was trimmed by 1 base and V by 4 bases; bases with no gene match: 10. Germline CDR1 reads MGHRA; CDR2 reads YSYEKL. In DNA, the CDR3 is TGCGCCAGCAGCCCCCGGGAGGTGGCGGGATCCTACAATGAGCAGTTCTTC. Protein sequence: CASSPREVAGSYNEQFF.

The V gene is TRBV7-3, the J gene TRBJ2-5; D is unclear. This CDR3 comprises 13 residues. Germline assignment: CDR1 SGHTA and CDR2 FQGTGA. The V and J ends lost 2 bases and 5 bases respectively, with 9 bases between them. CDR3 in DNA: TGTGCCAGCAGCTTAGGGCAAAGGGAGACCCAGTACTTC. Protein sequence: CASSLGQRETQYF.

This clone has only one observation. J is TRBJ1-2 and V is TRBV7-9, with 7 bases that match TRBD1. The junction had 17 bases not matched to a gene; V was cut back by 4 bases and J by 0 bases. This CDR3 region has 19 residues. Germline CDR1 SEHNR, CDR2 FQNEAQ (reference sequence). The CDR3 reads CASSSTRSGDSLANYGYTF. CDR3 nucleotide sequence: TGTGCCAGCAGCTCCACACGTAGTGGGGACAGTTTAGCTAACTATGGCTACACCTTC.

V is TRBV28 and J is TRBJ2-5, with TRBD1 matching over 7 bases. CDR3 length: 14 residues. The germline CDR1 and CDR2 sequences are MDHEN and SYDVKM. Unmatched junction bases numbered 2, after V lost 3 bases and J lost 1 base. The CDR3: CASSLAGGQETQYF. Here the CDR3 DNA reads TGTGCCAGCAGTTTGGCAGGGGGCCAAGAGACCCAGTACTTC.

This chain connects TRBV7-3 to TRBJ1-1; the D is unclear. CDR3 size: 15 residues. Trimming stripped 5 bases from V and 1 base from J, with 14 bases between. Germline V gene lookup returns CDR1 SGHTA and CDR2 FQGTGA. CDR3: CASSLFGGQNTEAFF. CDR3 nucleotide sequence: TGTGCCAGCAGCCTTTTCGGAGGTCAGAACACTGAAGCTTTCTTT.

The J gene is TRBJ2-7, the V gene TRBV7-9; 11 bases agree with TRBD1. Trimming at V came to 5 bases and at J to 5 bases, leaving 11 bases not matched to a gene. The germline V gene encodes CDR1 SEHNR and CDR2 FQNEAQ (reference sequence). The CDR3 is made up of 16 amino acids. The CDR3 region has the DNA TGTGCCAGCAGCCAACTCCGGGACAGGGGGACCAACGAGCAGTACTTC. It codes for CASSQLRDRGTNEQYF. The whole variable domain, remainder taken from reference TRBV7-9 and TRBJ2-7, is DTGVSQNPRHKITKRGQNVTFRCDPISEHNRLYWYRQTLGQGPEFLTYFQNEAQLEKSRLLSDRFSAERPKGSFSTLEIQRTEQGDSAMYLCASSQLRDRGTNEQYFGPGTRLTVT.

This clone has more than one count but fewer than ten. In nucleotides, the CDR3 is TGTGCCAGCAGGCCTCCAGACAGGGGAGCCAACTATGGCTACACCTTC. Protein product: CASRPPDRGANYGYTF. The chain combines TRBV28 with TRBJ1-2; TRBD1 agrees at 8 bases. This CDR3 has 16 residues. CDR1 and CDR2 from the germline V gene are MDHEN and SYDVKM. V trimming: 6 bases; J trimming: 2 bases; junction bases outside the gene matches: 11.

This chain links TRBV5-1 with TRBJ2-1, with 8 bases fitting TRBD2. The J segment lost 10 bases and the V segment lost 0 bases, leaving 9 bases of the junction unmatched. The CDR3 consists of 15 residues. CDR1 and CDR2 from the germline V gene are SGHRS and YFSETQ. The CDR3 DNA sequence: TGCGCCAGCAGCTTGGACGGGGGGGCCAGTCGCGAGCAGTTCTTC. Its protein product is CASSLDGGASREQFF.

This clone was observed once. V gene TRBV29-1 combines with J gene TRBJ2-3; TRBD2 might be the D (5 bases). The CDR3 runs 13 residues. The V and J ends lost 4 bases and 1 base respectively, with 9 bases between them. Per germline, CDR1 SQVTM and CDR2 ANQGSEA. The chain's CDR3 is CSVALGGTDTQYF. CDR3 in DNA: TGCAGCGTTGCGCTGGGAGGCACAGATACGCAGTATTTT.

This chain links TRBV5-1 with TRBJ2-7; no clear D. CDR1 is SGHRS, CDR2 YFSETQ, per germline. CDR3 size: 13 residues. Between the trimmed V and J ends, which lost 1 base and 8 bases, there was a span of 13 bases. The CDR3: CASSLPPDLKQYF. The CDR3 coding sequence is TGCGCCAGCAGCTTGCCGCCAGATCTGAAGCAGTACTTC.

This sequence joins TRBV6-5 and TRBJ2-2; possibly TRBD2 for D (6 bases). V was shortened by 0 bases and J by 0 bases, with 8 bases between the two germline ends. The CDR3 sequence is 16 residues long. Germline V CDR1 and CDR2: MNHEY, SVGAGI. The CDR3 DNA is TGTGCCAGCAGTTACTCGAGCGGGTCGAACACCGGGGAGCTGTTTTTT. Encoded protein: CASSYSSGSNTGELFF.

The V and J genes are TRBV2 and TRBJ2-5; no firm D call. The CDR3 is made up of 13 amino acids. Germline loops: CDR1 SNHLY, CDR2 FYNNEI. V lost 7 bases to trimming and J lost 3 bases, with 12 bases between them. In nucleotides, the CDR3 is TGTGCCAGCAAGGGCAGACAAAAAGAGACCCAGTACTTC. Translation gives CASKGRQKETQYF.

The rearrangement joins TRBV7-3 to TRBJ2-7; TRBD1 is a possible D gene (5 bases). Germline V gene lookup returns CDR1 SGHTA and CDR2 FQGTGA. The CDR3 is 13 amino acids. Deletions cut 1 base from V and 7 bases from J, with 11 bases between. The CDR3 DNA sequence: TGTGCCAGCAGCTTAAAGGGGTATCGGGAGCAGTACTTC. Protein product: CASSLKGYREQYF.

The V call is TRBV27, the J call TRBJ2-7; a weak D match, TRBD2 (6 bases). Germline CDR1 reads MNHEY; CDR2 reads SMNVEV (reference sequence). V was cut by 0 bases and J by 6 bases, with 15 bases left in between. This CDR3 is 15 amino acids long. The chain's CDR3 is CASSLSVSGSGEQYF. Here the CDR3 DNA reads TGTGCCAGCAGTTTATCAGTGTCCGGGAGTGGCGAGCAGTACTTC.

The chain is built from TRBV27 and TRBJ1-6, with D perhaps TRBD1 (5 bases). Per germline, CDR1 MNHEY and CDR2 SMNVEV (reference sequence). The CDR3 is 15 amino acids. V lost 3 bases and J 10 bases, leaving 16 bases between the germline ends. The CDR3 region has the DNA TGTGCCAGCAGTTTTGGGTGGGGGATAGGCTCACCCCTCCACTTT. Translation gives CASSFGWGIGSPLHF.

The chain uses TRBV5-6 and TRBJ1-1; D is unclear. This CDR3 comprises 12 residues. V was clipped by 4 bases and J by 3 bases, with 7 bases between them. Germline V gives CDR1 SGHDT, CDR2 YYEEEE. CDR3 in DNA: TGTGCCAGCAGCGTGATAGACACTGAAGCTTTCTTT. It specifies CASSVIDTEAFF.

This clone was detected once. The chain is built from TRBV11-3 and TRBJ2-7; D unclear. CDR3 length: 14 residues. In germline, CDR1 is SGHNT, CDR2 YENEEA. Between the trimmed V and J ends, which lost 1 base and 0 bases, there was a span of 7 bases. The CDR3 nucleotides read TGTGCCAGCAGCTTAGTCCCGGGCTCCTACGAGCAGTACTTC. Translated: CASSLVPGSYEQYF.

The chain links TRBV10-1 to TRBJ1-5; TRBD1 matches 7 bases. Trimming cost V 0 bases and J 1 base; bases outside gene matches: 15. This CDR3 contains 20 residues. Germline CDR1 reads WNHNN; CDR2 reads SYGVQD (reference sequence). CDR3 sequence (DNA): TGCGCCAGCAGTGAGTCCAATTCCCGGGACAGAAAATGGAGCAATCAGCCCCAGCATTTT. Translated: CASSESNSRDRKWSNQPQHF.

The rearrangement joins TRBV6-1 to TRBJ1-4, with D hard to call. V lost 5 bases and J 8 bases, leaving 12 bases between the germline ends. Germline assignment: CDR1 MNHNS and CDR2 SASEGT. The CDR3 extends over 13 amino acids. The CDR3 is CASSKGLGEKLFF. CDR3 DNA sequence: TGTGCCAGCAGTAAAGGACTAGGCGAAAAACTGTTTTTT.

This clone was picked up a small number of times. This chain uses TRBV28 with TRBJ1-2; a weak D match, TRBD1 (5 bases). Germline CDR1 and CDR2: MDHEN and SYDVKM. Trimming left V 7 bases short and J 6 bases short, with 12 bases between. The CDR3 sequence is 12 residues long. In DNA, the CDR3 is TGTGCCAGCACCCCCCGGGGGGATGGCTACACCTTC. It yields the protein CASTPRGDGYTF.

To note about this clone: Sequence at one end of the junction differs from germline and may be a read error. This chain links TRBV29-1 with TRBJ1-1; TRBD1 aligns across 7 bases. The CDR3 totals 13 residues. Looked up from germline, CDR1 is SQVTM and CDR2 is ANQGSEA. The CDR3 loop reads CSVEDRVPTEAFF. In DNA form, the CDR3 reads TGCAGCGTAGAAGACAGGGTACCGACTGAAGCTTTCTTT. The full variable domain, its missing parts supplied by reference TRBV29-1 and TRBJ1-1, is SAVISQKPSRDICQRGTSLTIQCQVDSQVTMMFWYRQQPGQSLTLIATANQGSEATYESGFVIDKFPISRPNLTFSTLTVSNMSPEDSSIYLCSVEDRVPTEAFFGQGTRLTVV.

The rearrangement uses TRBV28 and TRBJ1-5; D is uncertain. Germline CDR1 is MDHEN and CDR2 is SYDVKM. The CDR3 totals 14 residues. Trimming cost V 4 bases and J 1 base, with 8 bases left between them. CDR3 sequence: CASSSARSNQPQHF. DNA for the CDR3: TGTGCCAGCAGTTCGGCAAGGAGCAATCAGCCCCAGCATTTT.

The rearrangement joins TRBV9 to TRBJ2-5; the match to TRBD2 covers 7 bases. Trimming at V came to 3 bases and at J to 5 bases, leaving 10 bases not matched to a gene. CDR1 and CDR2 from the germline V gene are SGDLS and YYNGEE. The CDR3 is 15 residues long. CDR3 nucleotide sequence: TGTGCCAGCAGCGGACGACTAGCTGTGGAGGAGACCCAGTACTTC. It translates to CASSGRLAVEETQYF.

The chain couples TRBV9 to TRBJ1-1, with TRBD1 identical over 12 bases. The CDR3 is 18 amino acids. Unmatched junction bases numbered 14, after V lost 4 bases and J lost 4 bases. Germline V gene data show CDR1 as SGDLS and CDR2 as YYNGEE. Written as DNA, the CDR3 is TGTGCCAGCAGCTCCCGAACCGGGACAGGGGGCGCGACCACTGAAGCTTTCTTT. Its protein is CASSSRTGTGGATTEAFF.

The chain uses TRBV29-1 and TRBJ2-3; D is unclear. The CDR3 contains 12 residues. The germline gives CDR1 SQVTM, CDR2 ANQGSEA. V lost 3 bases to trimming and J lost 2 bases, with 6 bases between them. The CDR3 DNA sequence: TGCAGCGTTGAGCTAAACACAGATACGCAGTATTTT. Translation gives CSVELNTDTQYF.

The chain employs TRBV5-1 and TRBJ2-1, with TRBD1 matching 7 bases. The J segment lost 4 bases and the V segment lost 3 bases, leaving 4 bases of the junction unmatched. Germline assignment: CDR1 SGHRS and CDR2 YFSETQ. This CDR3 is built from 14 residues. CDR3 protein: CASSSSTGYNEQFF. CDR3 nucleotides: TGCGCCAGCAGCTCGTCGACAGGGTACAATGAGCAGTTCTTC.

The chain joins TRBV4-1 to TRBJ1-2; D remains ambiguous. Trimming took off 3 bases at V and 4 bases at J, with 15 bases between the two ends. CDR1 is MGHRA, CDR2 YSYEKL, per germline. The CDR3 runs 15 residues. CDR3 amino acids: CASSQRWDLSYGYTF. As DNA, the CDR3 is TGCGCCAGCAGCCAGCGGTGGGATCTTAGCTATGGCTACACCTTC.